The T cell receptor (beta chain) under discussion was sequenced for a study of blood T cell repertoires in COVID-19. Study-wide background: Some COVID-19 samples were acute and others convalescent; all came from the United States, Italy and Spain. Sources were T cells, B-cell-depleted T cells, or PBMCs; the material itself was cDNA or gDNA.

Per the germline V gene, CDR1 is GTSNPN and CDR2 is SVGIG (reference sequence). Between the trimmed V and J ends, which lost 0 bases and 7 bases, there was a span of 12 bases. This CDR3 has 13 residues. In the source study's methods: Estimates of nucleated cell counts were drawn from the amplification of reference gene primers. The table came from immunoSEQ multiplex PCR; TCRdb's copy has only in-frame clones and leaves some out. V, J and clone size are those of that table, while D and trimming were read from the DNA. The sample includes over 140,000 clones, about 77% of them seen just once. This TCR derives from a woman in her forties or fifties with active or convalescent COVID-19. Material: peripheral blood. The V call is TRBV30, the J call TRBJ1-2, with a weak D call TRBD1 (5 bases). The CDR3 DNA follows: TGTGCCTGGAGTGTACGTCAGGGCGGTGGCTACACCTTC. Translation gives CAWSVRQGGGYTF.